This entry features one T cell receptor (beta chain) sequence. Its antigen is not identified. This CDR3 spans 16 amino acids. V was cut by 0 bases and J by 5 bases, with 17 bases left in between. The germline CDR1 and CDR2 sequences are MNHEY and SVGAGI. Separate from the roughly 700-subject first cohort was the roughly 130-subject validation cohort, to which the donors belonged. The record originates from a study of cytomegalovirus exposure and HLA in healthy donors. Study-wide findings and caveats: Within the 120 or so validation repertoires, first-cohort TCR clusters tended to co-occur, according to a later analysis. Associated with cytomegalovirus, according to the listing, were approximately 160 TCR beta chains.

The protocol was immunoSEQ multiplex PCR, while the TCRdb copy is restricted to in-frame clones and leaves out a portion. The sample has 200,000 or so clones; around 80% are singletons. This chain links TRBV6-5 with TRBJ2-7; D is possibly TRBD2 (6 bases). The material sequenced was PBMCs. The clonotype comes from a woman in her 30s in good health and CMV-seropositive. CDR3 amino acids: CASSYSTPAGPNEQYF. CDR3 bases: TGTGCCAGCAGTTACTCGACTCCTGCGGGGCCAAACGAGCAGTACTTC.